This T cell receptor beta chain was found in a study of shared clonotypes between healthy human individuals. Study-wide background: Each donor's CD8 memory used one plate, CD8 naive two, each CD4 subset three.

Across several immunoSEQ plates, the genomic DNA of each subset was split evenly. Sorted-subset replicate PCRs used around 200 ng of genomic DNA. This amount corresponded to tens of thousands of T cell genomes. Sequenced by immunoSEQ multiplex PCR; TCRdb stores in-frame clones only, minus some. The repertoire has some 660,000 clones, around three quarters of them found once; the top ten carry under 2%. The CDR3 spans 15 residues. Germline V gene sequence: CDR1 SGHDN, CDR2 FVKESK. The ends lost 5 bases at V and 3 bases at J; junction bases unmatched: 7. V is TRBV14 and J is TRBJ2-7; 10 bases align to TRBD2. Input material: memory CD4+ T cells sorted from blood. The subset here: CD45RA-negative fraction. The receptor was isolated from a woman aged 25 to 45 in good health. CDR3 region: CASSKHGTSVYEQYF. For the CDR3, the DNA is TGTGCCAGCAGCAAACACGGGACTAGCGTCTACGAGCAGTACTTC.